The sequence of this T cell receptor (beta chain) was determined in a study of OX40 agonist ivuxolimab in advanced cancers. Study-level information: Ivuxolimab, an agonist antibody against OX40 (CD134), was given to patients.

The sampling schedule covered blood at baseline, cycle 4 day 1, and cycle 7 day 1. The repertoire was sequenced with immunoSEQ multiplex PCR; TCRdb's copy has only in-frame clones and lacks some. The sample has some 74,000 clones; about 90% are singletons. The clonotype was recovered from an adult with an advanced solid tumor such as melanoma, head and neck, liver or kidney cancer. The sequences come from CD4+ or CD8+ T cells sorted from blood, collected in a trial of the OX40 agonist ivuxolimab.

CDR3 sequence reads: CATSREDGQMAQHF. The CDR3 coding sequence is TGTGCCACCAGCAGAGAGGACGGGCAGATGGCCCAGCATTTT. V gene TRBV15 combines with J gene TRBJ1-5, with no clear D. Germline CDR1 reads LNHNV; CDR2 reads YYDKDF (reference sequence). CDR3 length: 14 amino acids. Trimming cost V 0 bases and J 11 bases, with 14 bases left between them. The full variable domain, rest sourced from reference TRBV15 and TRBJ1-5, is DAMVIQNPRYQVTQFGKPVTLSCSQTLNHNVMYWYQQKSSQAPKLLFHYYDKDFNNEADTPDNFQSRRPNTSFCFLDIRSPGLGDTAMYLCATSREDGQMAQHFGDGTRLSIL.